This T cell receptor beta chain was found in a study of blood T cell repertoires in COVID-19 (dated by TCRdb to about 2020). Regarding the research as a whole: Collaborator samples came from the United States, Italy and Spain and covered acute and convalescent phases of COVID-19. The material from the prospective study consisted of cDNA or gDNA derived from T cells, B-cell-depleted T cells, or PBMCs. The dataset comprised deeply sampled blood TCRbeta repertoires from subjects exposed to, actively infected with, or recovered from COVID-19. The repertoires were released in a freely available public database intended as a resource for research on the immune response to SARS-CoV-2. The samples were drawn from the first 160 participants of the ongoing ImmuneRACE study and from 950 to 1,500 subjects provided by 6 global collaborators. The sample metadata nearly always contained a de-identified subject ID, COVID-19 status, age in years and sex. HLA class I and class II types, where available, came from metadata supplied by the sample provider rather than from assay-based typing. The full study reports these points: Clinical and demographic metadata were provided uncurated, with the amount varying by source and participant.

Enrolling through a virtual design, the prospective study's participants ranged in age from roughly 18 to 89 years and lived across some 23 United States geographic areas. Cohort assignment in the prospective study relied on participant-reported clinical history from a screening survey and a study questionnaire. ImmuneRACE Cohort 3 recovered participants were defined by two consecutive negative NP/OP PCR tests, healthcare professional clearance, or symptom resolution. Mobile phlebotomists in the prospective study collected whole blood, serum and a nasopharyngeal or oropharyngeal swab from every participant. Participants in the prospective study had the option to provide additional blood draws and questionnaires over a roughly 2-month period. Before DNA extraction, prospective study blood samples were shipped either frozen or at room temperature. On this clone itself: Its antigen is currently not known. Base qualities are not provided; no much larger clone lies one nucleotide away.

V is pared back by 4 bases and J by 7 bases, with 16 bases lying between the germline termini. Taken from the germline V gene, the CDR1 and CDR2 loops are KGHDR and SFDVKD. The CDR3 runs 15 amino acids, cysteine and phenylalanine included. The kept DNA is CDR3 alone, 45 bases in frame from the first base. TCRbeta CDR3 regions were amplified from genomic DNA using the immunoSEQ Assay, a bias-controlled multiplex PCR. In the original analysis: Nucleated cell counts per sample were estimated from amplification of reference gene primers within the assay. Sequence reads were collapsed and filtered to measure the absolute abundance of every unique TCRbeta CDR3 rearrangement. For each sample, productive Simpson clonality was calculated as the square root of Simpson's diversity index across productive rearrangements. Here the immuneACCESS table is served through TCRdb, limited to in-frame sequences with V and J called. Missing clones are a known gap in these copies; in checked studies unresolved V genes cover under half, and the rest lacks a known reason. That table supplies the V and J calls and clone size; D and trimming were determined from the DNA. This sample gives some 530,000 clones in total; about 85% of them show up just once. The top ten clones comprise around 7.9% of the sample.

The rearranged chain carries TRBV24-1 and TRBJ2-1; the D region possibly corresponds to TRBD1 (5 bases align). The receptor was isolated from a woman aged 55-70 years who had recovered from COVID-19. What was sequenced was PBMCs or T cells enriched from blood (not recorded which). The DNA sequence follows: TGTGCCACCAGTGACACCGGACACCTCTATAATGAGCAGTTCTTC. Its protein is CATSDTGHLYNEQFF.